These 28 T cell receptor beta chains share one sample of origin, sequenced in a study of T cell repertoires in cytomegalovirus infection. TCRdb itself ran the reads through MiXCR, one entry per CDR3 protein. This sample has around 170,000 distinct CDR3 sequences, with 13% to 15% found just once. The specimen was PBMCs. The receptors stem from a human donor in good health (CMV status not recorded). Some clones in this sample may be carry-over from other donors' samples.

This clonotype has at least ten counts. V usage is TRBV15 and J usage is TRBJ1-4, with D perhaps matching TRBD1 (6 bases). Germline CDR1 reads LNHNV; CDR2 reads YYDKDF (reference sequence). The CDR3 loop spans 15 amino acids. V gave up 5 bases and J gave up 6 bases, with 16 bases separating them. The CDR3 here is CATSPPGAIHEKLFF. The CDR3, as DNA: TGTGCCACCAGCCCCCCGGGGGCAATACATGAAAAACTGTTTTTT.

As to this clonotype: One junction end does not reproduce the germline sequence, and a read error may be involved. CDR3 coding DNA: TGTGCCAGCAGCCAAGATCCGACCGGAGCCAAAAACGTTCAGTACTTC. Translated, it gives CASSQDPTGAKNVQYF. This sequence joins TRBV3-1 and TRBJ2-4; D unclear. The V gene's germline CDR1 is LGHDT and CDR2 YNNKEL (reference sequence). CDR3 length equals 16 residues.

In this sample, this clonotype turned up a few times. This sequence joins TRBV5-1 and TRBJ1-5; maybe TRBD1 (5 bases). Trimming removed 0 bases from V and 4 bases from J, with 8 bases in between. CDR3 length: 14 residues. Germline V gene lookup returns CDR1 SGHRS and CDR2 YFSETQ. The CDR3 DNA reads TGCGCCAGCAGCTTGGAAGGGGTAAATCAGCCCCAGCATTTT. It codes for CASSLEGVNQPQHF.

This clonotype was counted ten times or more. The chain links TRBV7-2 to TRBJ2-7; the D gene could be TRBD1 or TRBD2 (7 bases each). V dropped 4 bases and J dropped 6 bases, with 16 bases sitting between them. The CDR3 totals 14 residues. Germline V gives CDR1 SGHTA, CDR2 FQGNSA. The CDR3 DNA follows: TGTGCCAGCAGCTGGGGGGGAGGGGGCATCGAGCAGTACTTC. Amino acids: CASSWGGGGIEQYF.

For this clonotype: The junction departs from germline at one end; a sequencing error may be responsible. This rearrangement joins TRBV15 to TRBJ2-5, with TRBD2 matching over 7 bases. Germline CDR1 LNHNV, CDR2 YYDKDF (reference sequence). This CDR3 comprises 16 residues. CDR3 sequence reads: CAASREKQGGKETQYF. In DNA, the CDR3 is TGTGCCGCCAGCAGAGAGAAGCAGGGAGGGAAAGAGACCCAGTACTTC.

V and J are TRBV20-1 and TRBJ2-5; 11 nucleotides line up with TRBD2. V lost 5 bases to trimming and J lost 5 bases; unmatched junction nucleotides: 7. The CDR3 is made up of 14 amino acids. CDR1 and CDR2 from the germline V gene are DFQATT and SNEGSKA (reference sequence). CDR3 DNA sequence: TGCAGTGCTGGTAGCGGGAGGGGGGGGGAGACCCAGTACTTC. Translation gives CSAGSGRGGETQYF.

The table lists this clonotype with many counts. The rearrangement joins TRBV5-1 to TRBJ2-7; 7 bases are shared with TRBD2. V was clipped by 0 bases and J by 1 base; unmatched bases: 1. Germline V gene lookup returns CDR1 SGHRS and CDR2 YFSETQ. This CDR3 spans 14 amino acids. The CDR3 nucleotides are TGCGCCAGCAGCTTGGAAGCGGGGTCCTACGAGCAGTACTTC. Its translation is CASSLEAGSYEQYF.

The V call is TRBV28, the J call TRBJ2-4; D possibly corresponds to TRBD1 (6 bases). Trimming stripped 10 bases from V and 0 bases from J, with 19 bases between. Germline CDR1 reads MDHEN; CDR2 reads SYDVKM. This CDR3 has 16 residues. CDR3 sequence reads: CATNSQGSLAKNIQYF. The CDR3 region has the DNA TGTGCCACCAATAGTCAGGGGAGCCTAGCCAAAAACATTCAGTACTTC.

The chain links TRBV29-1 to TRBJ1-1, with D possibly TRBD1 on 5 matching bases. Trimming removed 4 bases at V and 4 bases at J, with 10 bases between. The CDR3 has 12 residues. The germline V gene encodes CDR1 SQVTM and CDR2 ANQGSEA. The CDR3 loop is CSVGGAGTEAFF. CDR3 coding DNA: TGCAGCGTTGGGGGCGCCGGCACTGAAGCTTTCTTT. The full variable domain, rest sourced from reference TRBV29-1 and TRBJ1-1, is SAVISQKPSRDICQRGTSLTIQCQVDSQVTMMFWYRQQPGQSLTLIATANQGSEATYESGFVIDKFPISRPNLTFSTLTVSNMSPEDSSIYLCSVGGAGTEAFFGQGTRLTVV.

This clonotype was counted many times. This sequence joins TRBV5-5 and TRBJ2-3; 13 nucleotides agree with TRBD2. This CDR3 contains 17 residues. The germline gives CDR1 SGHKS, CDR2 YYEKEE (reference sequence). V gave up 4 bases and J gave up 6 bases; unmatched junction bases: 11. CDR3: CASSTIAGTSGTDTQYF. CDR3 bases: TGTGCCAGCAGCACCATCGCAGGGACTAGCGGGACGGATACGCAGTATTTT. Filled out from reference TRBV5-5 and TRBJ2-3, the complete variable domain reads DAGVTQSPTHLIKTRGQQVTLRCSPISGHKSVSWYQQVLGQGPQFIFQYYEKEERGRGNFPDRFSARQFPNYSSELNVNALLLGDSALYLCASSTIAGTSGTDTQYFGPGTRLTVL.

This clonotype was seen more than once but under ten times. The V call is TRBV11-3, the J call TRBJ2-1; 9 bases are a match to TRBD1. The V gene's germline CDR1 is SGHNT and CDR2 YENEEA. The CDR3 consists of 15 residues. V dropped 5 bases and J dropped 2; count of bases not matched to a gene: 4. CDR3 sequence reads: CASSQRQGAYNEQFF. The DNA of the CDR3 is TGTGCCAGCAGCCAGAGACAGGGGGCCTACAATGAGCAGTTCTTC.

V usage is TRBV6-6 and J usage is TRBJ2-1; D call uncertain. The germline gives CDR1 MNHNY, CDR2 SVGAGI (reference sequence). Trimming cost V 6 bases and J 4 bases, with 13 bases left between them. The CDR3 runs to 14 residues. The CDR3 spells CASSSLPAYNEQFF. CDR3 sequence (DNA): TGTGCCAGCAGCTCCCTCCCGGCTTACAATGAGCAGTTCTTC.

In its sample, this clonotype was seen a few times. The rearrangement joins TRBV11-2 to TRBJ1-4; TRBD1 agrees at 8 bases. Per germline, CDR1 SGHAT and CDR2 FQNNGV. The V segment lost 5 bases and the J segment 5 bases; nucleotides outside the gene matches: 4. This CDR3 spans 14 amino acids. The CDR3 region has the DNA TGTGCCAGCAGCCGGGACAGGAAAAATGAAAAACTGTTTTTT. This sequence encodes CASSRDRKNEKLFF.

Ten or more counts support this clonotype. This chain joins TRBV28 and TRBJ2-1; 8 nucleotides match TRBD1. J was trimmed by 5 bases and V by 1 base; bases with no gene match: 7. Germline V gives CDR1 MDHEN, CDR2 SYDVKM. The CDR3 runs to 16 residues. DNA for the CDR3: TGTGCCAGCAGTTTATTCGGACAGGGCATCAACAATGAGCAGTTCTTC. Translation: CASSLFGQGINNEQFF.

This clonotype has more than one count but fewer than ten. The chain links TRBV19 to TRBJ1-1; unclear D gene. The germline gives CDR1 LNHDA, CDR2 SQIVND (reference sequence). The CDR3 is 14 residues long. Trimming cost V 3 bases and J 2 bases, with 10 bases left between them. CDR3 nucleotide sequence: TGTGCCAGTAGTATGCAGAGCTCCAACACTGAAGCTTTCTTT. Translation: CASSMQSSNTEAFF.

The chain couples TRBV20-1 to TRBJ2-1; D is unresolved. Per germline, CDR1 DFQATT and CDR2 SNEGSKA (reference sequence). Trimming cost V 3 bases and J 0 bases, with 6 bases left between them. The CDR3 is made up of 13 amino acids. The CDR3 loop reads CSASGRSYNEQFF. CDR3 coding DNA: TGCAGTGCTAGTGGGCGCTCCTACAATGAGCAGTTCTTC.

This chain uses TRBV10-3 with TRBJ2-7, with 7 bases identical to TRBD1. The V gene's germline CDR1 is ENHRY and CDR2 SYGVKD. J was trimmed by 6 bases and V by 6 bases; bases with no gene match: 2. This CDR3 is 11 amino acids long. CDR3 sequence (DNA): TGTGCCATCAGGACAGGGCGCGAGCAGTACTTC. Translated, it gives CAIRTGREQYF.

The V and J genes are TRBV20-1 and TRBJ1-1; D is perhaps TRBD1 (5 bases). The CDR3 extends over 14 amino acids. From germline, CDR1 is DFQATT and CDR2 SNEGSKA (reference sequence). Trimming cost V 1 base and J 3 bases, with 12 bases left between them. The DNA of the CDR3 is TGCAGTGCTAGAGTAAAAGGGGAGTACACTGAAGCTTTCTTT. Its translation is CSARVKGEYTEAFF.

This clonotype was observed at least ten times. The chain links TRBV7-8 to TRBJ1-2; D not certain. Germline V gene sequence: CDR1 SGHVS, CDR2 FQNEAQ. V lost 1 base and J 8 bases, leaving 11 bases between the germline ends. This CDR3 is built from 13 residues. The CDR3 loop is CASSLVRGEGYTF. CDR3 in DNA: TGTGCCAGCAGCTTAGTACGGGGAGAGGGCTACACCTTC.

This clonotype was found many times. This chain links TRBV6-2 or TRBV6-3 with TRBJ2-5, with 10 bases aligning to TRBD2. The germline gives CDR1 MNHEY, CDR2 SVGEGT. V lost 4 bases to trimming and J lost 1 base; unmatched junction nucleotides: 6. CDR3 length equals 16 residues. CDR3 region: CASSSPGLATQETQYF. The CDR3 bases are TGTGCCAGCAGTTCTCCGGGACTAGCGACCCAAGAGACCCAGTACTTC.

This clonotype came up a few times. This chain links TRBV28 with TRBJ1-3; no definite D call. Trimming left V 3 bases short and J 0 bases short, with 9 bases between. The germline CDR1 and CDR2 sequences are MDHEN and SYDVKM. The CDR3 consists of 15 residues. CDR3 DNA sequence: TGTGCCAGCAGTTTCCTGACGGGCTCTGGAAACACCATATATTTT. Translated, it gives CASSFLTGSGNTIYF.

Ten or more counts support this clonotype. This chain joins TRBV7-2 and TRBJ1-5; tentatively, D is TRBD1 (6 bases). The germline V gene encodes CDR1 SGHTA and CDR2 FQGNSA. Deletions cut 2 bases from V and 7 bases from J, with 15 bases between. The CDR3 loop spans 15 amino acids. The DNA for the CDR3 is TGTGCCAGCAGCTTATATCCCCCAGGGGAACAGCCCCAGCATTTT. This translates into CASSLYPPGEQPQHF.

The rearrangement joins TRBV7-9 to TRBJ2-1; D perhaps matches TRBD2 (6 bases). Germline assignment: CDR1 SEHNR and CDR2 FQNEAQ (reference sequence). V was shortened by 7 bases and J by 3 bases, with 16 bases between the two germline ends. The CDR3 length is 15 residues. The CDR3 DNA reads as TGTGCCAGCATCCATGCGTCTAGCGACTACAATGAGCAGTTCTTC. It encodes CASIHASSDYNEQFF.

This clonotype has at least ten counts. V and J are TRBV7-2 and TRBJ2-2; 8 bases are shared with TRBD1. The germline V gene encodes CDR1 SGHTA and CDR2 FQGNSA. CDR3 size: 14 residues. V gave up 5 bases and J gave up 5 bases; unmatched junction bases: 4. CDR3 in amino acids: CASSINRGTGELFF. The CDR3 DNA sequence: TGTGCCAGCAGCATAAACAGGGGGACCGGGGAGCTGTTTTTT.

The table lists this clonotype with a few counts. This chain uses TRBV6-2 or TRBV6-3 with TRBJ2-5; D is possibly TRBD2 (6 bases). Germline CDR1 MNHEY, CDR2 SVGEGT. This CDR3 spans 18 amino acids. The germline V and J ends were trimmed by 0 bases and 0 bases, with 17 bases remaining between them. The CDR3 sequence is CASSYSFRSGEYQETQYF. DNA of the CDR3: TGTGCCAGCAGTTACTCTTTTCGCTCGGGGGAGTACCAAGAGACCCAGTACTTC.

The genes are TRBV5-1 and TRBJ2-4; D call uncertain. Germline V gene lookup returns CDR1 SGHRS and CDR2 YFSETQ. V lost 0 bases and J 2 bases, leaving 3 bases between the germline ends. This CDR3 spans 13 amino acids. The CDR3 nucleotides are TGCGCCAGCAGCTTGGGACCCAAAAACATTCAGTACTTC. This encodes CASSLGPKNIQYF.

CDR3 amino acids: CASRPSGSTDTQYF. In nucleotides, the CDR3 is TGTGCCAGCAGGCCTAGCGGATCCACAGATACGCAGTATTTT. The V call is TRBV7-3, the J call TRBJ2-3; TRBD2 matches 7 bases. The V gene end was trimmed by 6 bases and the J gene end by 2 bases; junction bases not matched to a gene: 5. CDR1 and CDR2 from the germline V gene are SGHTA and FQGTGA. This CDR3 is 14 amino acids long.

This clonotype occurred many times. CDR3 sequence (DNA): TGTGCCAGCAGCTTTGGCAGCTCCCTGAATGAGCAGTTCTTC. This encodes CASSFGSSLNEQFF. The V gene is TRBV11-2, the J gene TRBJ2-1, with D hard to call. This CDR3 has 14 residues. Trimming took off 3 bases at V and 7 bases at J, with 13 bases between the two ends. CDR1 and CDR2 (germline): SGHAT, FQNNGV. Together with reference TRBV11-2 and TRBJ2-1, the CDR3 gives the full variable domain: EAGVAQSPRYKIIEKRQSVAFWCNPISGHATLYWYQQILGQGPKLLIQFQNNGVVDDSQLPKDRFSAERLKGVDSTLKIQPAKLEDSAVYLCASSFGSSLNEQFFGPGTRLTVL.